The present T cell receptor beta chain was sequenced within a study of monozygotic twins with inflammatory bowel disease. General observations from the study: The data did not back a single strong IBD-associated clonotype or signal.

Each sample's cDNA came from eight separate reactions. TCRdb processed the 5' RACE reads again and assigns one entry to each CDR3 protein, with no DNA. The listing contains roughly 150,000 distinct CDR3 sequences. The CDR3 sequence is 13 residues long. Remarks on this clonotype: Its antigen is not identified.

T cells were not sorted, and total RNA was isolated straight from whole blood. The rearrangement joins TRBV12-3 or TRBV12-4 to TRBJ2-7. This TCR came from a human donor with ulcerative colitis or Crohn's disease, or a healthy co-twin of an affected twin (not recorded which). Sequenced sample: blood. The CDR3 protein is CASMYRGSYEQYF.